This T cell receptor beta chain is from a study of spatial heterogeneity in lung cancer. The wider study: Alpha-chain sequences were consistently detected in smaller numbers than beta-chain sequences.

The CDR3 has 13 residues. The germline V gene encodes CDR1 LNHDA and CDR2 SQIVND (reference sequence). Trimming left V 4 bases short and J 10 bases short, with 14 bases between. This clonotype turned up a few times. As for time point: sample taken at primary tumor resection. The cohort: under 80 early-stage, untreated non-small cell lung cancer patients. The library protocol tagged each TCR cDNA with a unique molecular identifier. One entry per CDR3 protein results from TCRdb running MiXCR on the 5' RACE reads. Here the sample spans 20,000 to 25,000 distinct CDR3 sequences, 4.5% to 7% being singletons.

The rearrangement joins TRBV19 to TRBJ2-1; possible D gene TRBD2, 6 bases. Specimen: PBMCs, collected at surgery. This sequence originates from a male donor with early-stage non-small cell lung cancer. The CDR3 is CASSTTGSLEQFF. In nucleotides, the CDR3 is TGTGCCAGTAGTACCACCGGGAGTTTGGAGCAGTTCTTC. The full variable domain, rest sourced from reference TRBV19 and TRBJ2-1, is DGGITQSPKYLFRKEGQNVTLSCEQNLNHDAMYWYRQDPGQGLRLIYYSQIVNDFQKGDIAEGYSVSREKKESFPLTVTSAQKNPTAFYLCASSTTGSLEQFFGPGTRLTVL.